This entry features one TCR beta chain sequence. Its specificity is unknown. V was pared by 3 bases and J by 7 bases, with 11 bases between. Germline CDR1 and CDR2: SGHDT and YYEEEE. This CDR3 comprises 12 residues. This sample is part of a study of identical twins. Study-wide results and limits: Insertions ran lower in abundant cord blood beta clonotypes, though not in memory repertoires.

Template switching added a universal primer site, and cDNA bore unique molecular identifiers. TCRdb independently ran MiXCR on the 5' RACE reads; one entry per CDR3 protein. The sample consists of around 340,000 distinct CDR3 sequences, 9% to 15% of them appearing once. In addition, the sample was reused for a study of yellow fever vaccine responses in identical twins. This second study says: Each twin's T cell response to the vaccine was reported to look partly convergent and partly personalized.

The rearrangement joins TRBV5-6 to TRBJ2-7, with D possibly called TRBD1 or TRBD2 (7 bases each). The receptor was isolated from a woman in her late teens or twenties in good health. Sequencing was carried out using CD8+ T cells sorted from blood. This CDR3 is CASSWEGAEQYF. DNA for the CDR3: TGTGCCAGCAGCTGGGAGGGGGCTGAGCAGTACTTC.